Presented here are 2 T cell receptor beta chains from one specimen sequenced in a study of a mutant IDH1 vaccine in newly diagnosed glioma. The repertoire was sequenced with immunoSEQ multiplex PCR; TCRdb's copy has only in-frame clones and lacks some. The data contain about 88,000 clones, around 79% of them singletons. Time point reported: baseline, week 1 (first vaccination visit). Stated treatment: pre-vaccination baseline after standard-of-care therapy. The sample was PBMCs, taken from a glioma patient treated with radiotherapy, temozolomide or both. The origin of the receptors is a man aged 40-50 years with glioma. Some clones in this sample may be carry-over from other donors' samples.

CDR3 DNA sequence: TGTGCCAGCAGTGAGAGTCCGGCTTCGCAAGAGACCCAGTACTTC. Translated: CASSESPASQETQYF. The gene calls are TRBV2 and TRBJ2-5; no clear D gene. V was pared by 3 bases and J by 2 bases, with 13 bases between. This CDR3 is built from 15 residues. Per germline, CDR1 SNHLY and CDR2 FYNNEI. Full variable domain (rest looked up from reference TRBV2 and TRBJ2-5): EPEVTQTPSHQVTQMGQEVILRCVPISNHLYFYWYRQILGQKVEFLVSFYNNEISEKSEIFDDQFSVERPDGSNFTLKIRSTKLEDSAMYFCASSESPASQETQYFGPGTRLLVL.

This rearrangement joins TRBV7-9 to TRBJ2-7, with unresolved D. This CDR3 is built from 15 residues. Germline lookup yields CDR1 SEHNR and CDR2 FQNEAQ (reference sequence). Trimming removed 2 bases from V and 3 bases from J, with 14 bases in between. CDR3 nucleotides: TGTGCCAGCAGCTTACAGGAGTCCCCCTACTACGAGCAGTACTTC. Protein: CASSLQESPYYEQYF.